This T cell receptor (beta chain) was obtained from a study of CD8 T cells in ankylosing spondylitis. Notes on the study in general: In ankylosing spondylitis patients, matched synovial fluid reportedly showed significant enrichment of disease-linked clones.

J gave up 4 bases and V 4 bases, and 10 bases lay outside the gene matches. Germline lookup yields CDR1 SGDLS and CDR2 YYNGEE. CDR3 length equals 16 residues. TCRdb recomputed calls from the 5' RACE reads with MiXCR, one row per CDR3 protein. Of about 140,000 distinct CDR3 sequences listed, approximately 7.4% were seen once; the top ten hold 9.5% to 15%. This clonotype appeared many times. The antigen is not known. The sequence was collected from a female donor with ankylosing spondylitis or in good health (not recorded which). Sample: blood, either unsorted or a sorted T cell fraction (not recorded which). The gene calls are TRBV9 and TRBJ2-1; 8 nucleotides agree with TRBD1. This CDR3 reads CASSPTGTGIYNEQFF. The CDR3 DNA reads as TGTGCCAGCAGCCCTACCGGGACAGGAATATACAATGAGCAGTTCTTC.